This T cell receptor beta chain is from a study of patients and donors after allogeneic stem cell transplantation. MiXCR, applied by TCRdb to the RT-PCR reads, yields one record per CDR3 protein. Of about 150,000 distinct CDR3 sequences listed, 24% are singletons. The receptor was derived from a human donor who was either an allogeneic HSCT recipient or a stem cell or donor lymphocyte infusion donor (not recorded which). It is not recorded whose cells these are; they may come from a transplant donor. Sequencing was performed on blood, either unsorted or a sorted T cell fraction (not recorded which).

The CDR3 DNA is TGCAGTGCTTCCGTCCGGGATAGCAATCAGCCCCAGCATTTT. Translating gives CSASVRDSNQPQHF. J is TRBJ1-5 and V is TRBV20-1; no clear D. The V end was cut by 5 bases, the J end by 0 bases, with 11 bases between. Germline CDR1 and CDR2: DFQATT and SNEGSKA (reference sequence). The CDR3 length is 14 residues.